Each of the 19 T cell receptor beta chains below was sequenced from the same sample in a study of shared clonotypes between healthy human individuals. Here immunoSEQ multiplex PCR was the method, and the copy in TCRdb shows in-frame clones only, minus some. Of about 1 million clones in the sample, 70% to 80% were seen once. Sequencing used memory CD4+ T cells sorted from blood. The subset: CD45RA-negative fraction. These receptors originate from a man aged 18 to 30 in good health.

CDR3 sequence reads: CASSERSAGQETQYF. For the CDR3, the DNA is TGTGCCAGCAGTGAAAGGTCTGCGGGGCAAGAGACCCAGTACTTC. The chain combines TRBV2 with TRBJ2-5, with D maybe TRBD2 (6 bases). V was shortened by 2 bases and J by 2 bases, with 12 bases between the two germline ends. This CDR3 has 15 residues. Germline V gene data show CDR1 as SNHLY and CDR2 as FYNNEI.

In its sample, this clone was seen many times. V is TRBV11-2 and J is TRBJ2-7; the D is unclear. V was cut by 5 bases and J by 0 bases, with 11 bases left in between. Germline lookup yields CDR1 SGHAT and CDR2 FQNNGV. This CDR3 has 14 residues. The chain's CDR3 is CASSTRLVSYEQYF. The CDR3 DNA sequence: TGTGCCAGCAGCACGCGACTGGTCTCCTACGAGCAGTACTTC.

V and J are TRBV28 and TRBJ1-2; 7 nucleotides match TRBD1. The CDR3 runs 15 residues. J gave up 1 base and V 5 bases, and 7 bases lay outside the gene matches. Germline V gene lookup returns CDR1 MDHEN and CDR2 SYDVKM. The CDR3 nucleotides read TGTGCCAGCAGTACGCCGGACAGGTTTAACTATGGCTACACCTTC. Its protein is CASSTPDRFNYGYTF.

V and J are TRBV6-6 and TRBJ2-3, with D unresolved. Germline V lookup: CDR1 MNHNY, CDR2 SVGAGI (reference sequence). Between the trimmed V and J ends, which lost 6 bases and 1 base, there was a span of 8 bases. The CDR3 runs 13 residues. In nucleotides, the CDR3 is TGTGCCAGCAGCGCGACTGGCACAGATACGCAGTATTTT. Protein sequence: CASSATGTDTQYF.

The chain couples TRBV5-6 to TRBJ1-6; D may be TRBD1 (5 bases). Germline loops: CDR1 SGHDT, CDR2 YYEEEE. The CDR3 has 14 residues. V lost 0 bases and J lost 10, with 11 bases in between. CDR3 sequence (DNA): TGTGCCAGCAGCTTGGACAGGAGTCGCTCACCCCTCCACTTT. This encodes CASSLDRSRSPLHF.

The CDR3 region has the DNA TGCGCCAGCAGCTTGGGAGCGGGAGTCCAAGAGACCCAGTACTTC. This sequence encodes CASSLGAGVQETQYF. The chain employs TRBV5-1 and TRBJ2-5; 8 nucleotides agree with TRBD2. The trim removed 0 bases at V and 1 base at J, leaving 2 bases unmatched. Germline values: CDR1 SGHRS, CDR2 YFSETQ. The CDR3 spans 15 residues.

The CDR3 bases are TGTGCCAGCAAAATCGGGGGGGCTGGAGGAGAGACCCAGTACTTC. It yields the protein CASKIGGAGGETQYF. This rearrangement joins TRBV28 to TRBJ2-5, with TRBD2 matching 8 bases. The CDR3 has 15 residues. The V segment lost 7 bases and the J segment 4 bases; nucleotides outside the gene matches: 11. Germline V gene lookup returns CDR1 MDHEN and CDR2 SYDVKM.

This clone was seen many times. CDR3 in DNA: TGTGCCAGCAGTTTATTACATTCGTCCGTCTACGAGCAGTACTTC. This translates into CASSLLHSSVYEQYF. The chain uses TRBV27 and TRBJ2-7, with unresolved D. The V end was cut by 1 base, the J end by 3 bases, with 13 bases between. This CDR3 is built from 15 residues. Germline lookup yields CDR1 MNHEY and CDR2 SMNVEV (reference sequence).

The chain is built from TRBV5-1 and TRBJ2-2, with a possible D match to TRBD1 (6 bases). The ends were cut back, 6 bases at V and 5 bases at J, with 14 bases in the middle. Germline-derived CDR1 and CDR2 are SGHRS and YFSETQ. This CDR3 is built from 14 residues. The DNA of the CDR3 is TGCGCCAGCAAAGGGGGAAGTGGGACCGGGGAGCTGTTTTTT. It yields the protein CASKGGSGTGELFF.

CDR3 sequence: CASRHRDRDNYGYTF. CDR3 DNA sequence: TGTGCCAGCAGACACCGGGACAGGGACAACTATGGCTACACCTTC. The chain combines TRBV2 with TRBJ1-2; 9 nucleotides match TRBD1. The CDR3 runs to 15 residues. V shed 6 bases, J shed 2 bases, and the junction held 7 bases outside the gene matches. Germline V CDR1 and CDR2: SNHLY, FYNNEI. Full variable domain (rest looked up from reference TRBV2 and TRBJ1-2): EPEVTQTPSHQVTQMGQEVILRCVPISNHLYFYWYRQILGQKVEFLVSFYNNEISEKSEIFDDQFSVERPDGSNFTLKIRSTKLEDSAMYFCASRHRDRDNYGYTFGSGTRLTVV.

The V call is TRBV5-3, the J call TRBJ1-4; 8 bases are shared with TRBD1. Being an ORF, TRBV5-3 has a function that is uncertain. The V gene end was trimmed by 3 bases and the J gene end by 8 bases; junction bases not matched to a gene: 12. The CDR3 loop spans 16 amino acids. The CDR3 DNA sequence: TGTGCCAGAAGCTCACCGGGACAGGAACCGGGGGAAAAACTGTTTTTT. Residues: CARSSPGQEPGEKLFF.

The V and J genes are TRBV19 and TRBJ1-5; D possibly corresponds to TRBD1 (6 bases). V lost 8 bases and J lost 0, with 14 bases in between. There are 15 residues in the CDR3. Germline lookup yields CDR1 LNHDA and CDR2 SQIVND (reference sequence). CDR3 nucleotides: TGTGCCAGTCGAGAGGGGGGGAATAGCAATCAGCCCCAGCATTTT. It is translated as CASREGGNSNQPQHF.

The chain has TRBV7-2 and TRBJ2-3, with D perhaps TRBD1 or TRBD2 (6 bases each). V was cut by 3 bases and J by 7 bases, with 14 bases left in between. CDR1 is SGHTA, CDR2 FQGNSA, per germline. This CDR3 spans 14 amino acids. CDR3 residues: CASSFEGGPNTQYF. The CDR3 DNA is TGTGCCAGCAGCTTCGAGGGGGGCCCTAATACGCAGTATTTT.

At least ten counts were recorded for this clone. This chain links TRBV27 with TRBJ2-7; TRBD2 matches at 7 bases. In germline, CDR1 is MNHEY, CDR2 SMNVEV (reference sequence). The CDR3 spans 15 residues. Trimming at V came to 4 bases and at J to 1 base, leaving 7 bases not matched to a gene. DNA of the CDR3: TGTGCCAGCAGTTACGGGACTATCCTTTCCTACGAGCAGTACTTC. Its translation is CASSYGTILSYEQYF.

The chain has TRBV2 and TRBJ1-4; D is undetermined. The V gene's germline CDR1 is SNHLY and CDR2 FYNNEI. V was pared by 5 bases and J by 6 bases, with 13 bases between. The CDR3 sequence is 14 residues long. The CDR3, as DNA: TGTGCCAGCAGTAAAGACGGACCAGATGAAAAACTGTTTTTT. Its protein product is CASSKDGPDEKLFF.

About this clone itself: The sample contains more than one DNA sequence encoding this CDR3. The chain joins TRBV27 to TRBJ2-5; weak D call: TRBD1 (5 bases). Germline assignment: CDR1 MNHEY and CDR2 SMNVEV (reference sequence). The CDR3 is made up of 13 amino acids. V was shortened by 3 bases and J by 4 bases, with 9 bases between the two germline ends. The CDR3 spells CASSFRGGETQYF. CDR3 DNA: TGTGCCAGCAGTTTTAGGGGCGGAGAGACCCAGTACTTC.

With respect to this clone: Additional DNA sequences in this sample encode the identical CDR3. The V and J genes are TRBV2 and TRBJ2-7; D not resolved. From germline, CDR1 is SNHLY and CDR2 FYNNEI. The CDR3 has 11 residues. The germline V and J ends were trimmed by 4 bases and 1 base, with 2 bases remaining between them. The DNA of the CDR3 is TGTGCCAGCAGTGGGTCCTACGAGCAGTACTTC. Its protein product is CASSGSYEQYF. Filled out from reference TRBV2 and TRBJ2-7, the complete variable domain reads EPEVTQTPSHQVTQMGQEVILRCVPISNHLYFYWYRQILGQKVEFLVSFYNNEISEKSEIFDDQFSVERPDGSNFTLKIRSTKLEDSAMYFCASSGSYEQYFGPGTRLTVT.

J is TRBJ2-1 and V is TRBV15; TRBD1 or TRBD2 may be the D gene (5 bases each). There are 15 residues in the CDR3. V lost 0 bases, J lost 3 bases, and 9 bases lay in between. The germline V gene encodes CDR1 LNHNV and CDR2 YYDKDF (reference sequence). The CDR3 DNA reads as TGTGCCACCAGCAGAGAAGGGACGAGCTACAATGAGCAGTTCTTC. Its protein is CATSREGTSYNEQFF.

This clone was seen a handful of times. This rearrangement joins TRBV4-1 to TRBJ1-2; 8 bases agree with TRBD1. CDR3 length equals 14 residues. With 4 bases clipped from V and 7 bases from J, the junction kept 8 bases outside the gene matches. Germline CDR1 reads MGHRA; CDR2 reads YSYEKL. The CDR3 DNA reads as TGCGCCAGCAGCCCCACGGGACAGGATCGTGGCTACACCTTC. The encoded protein is CASSPTGQDRGYTF.